This T cell receptor (beta chain) is from a study of blood T cell repertoires in COVID-19. About the research overall: The study drew acute and convalescent COVID-19 samples from the United States, Italy and Spain. T cells, B-cell-depleted T cells, or PBMCs supplied cDNA or gDNA.

Per the original data handling: From reference gene primer amplification, estimates of nucleated cell counts were derived. The protocol was immunoSEQ multiplex PCR, while the TCRdb copy is restricted to in-frame clones and leaves out a portion. V, J and clone size are those of that table, while D and trimming were read from the DNA. This table holds roughly 20,000 clones, around 87% found once. Sequenced sample: peripheral blood. The clonotype originates from a human donor in a cohort sampled during active COVID-19.

CDR3: CASSLGGYGYTF. DNA for the CDR3: TGTGCCAGCAGTCTTGGCGGCTATGGCTACACCTTC. The genes are TRBV6-5 and TRBJ1-2, with D hard to call. The V and J ends lost 5 bases and 4 bases respectively, with 8 bases between them. The CDR3 sequence is 12 residues long. Germline CDR1 reads MNHEY; CDR2 reads SVGAGI.